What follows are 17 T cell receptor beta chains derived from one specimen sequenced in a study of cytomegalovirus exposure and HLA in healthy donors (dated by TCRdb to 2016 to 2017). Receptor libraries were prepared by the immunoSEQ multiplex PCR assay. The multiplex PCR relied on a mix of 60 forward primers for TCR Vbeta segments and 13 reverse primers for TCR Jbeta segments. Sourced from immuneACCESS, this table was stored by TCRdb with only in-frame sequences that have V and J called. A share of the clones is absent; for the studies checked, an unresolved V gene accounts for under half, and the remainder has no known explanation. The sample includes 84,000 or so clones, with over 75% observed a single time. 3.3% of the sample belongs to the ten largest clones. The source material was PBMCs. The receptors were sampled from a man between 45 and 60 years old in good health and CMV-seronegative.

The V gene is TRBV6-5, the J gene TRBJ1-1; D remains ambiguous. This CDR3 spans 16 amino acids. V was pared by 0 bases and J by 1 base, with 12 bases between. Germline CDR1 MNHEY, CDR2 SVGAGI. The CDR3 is CASSYSPGYKNTEAFF. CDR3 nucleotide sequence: TGTGCCAGCAGTTACTCGCCGGGGTACAAGAACACTGAAGCTTTCTTT.

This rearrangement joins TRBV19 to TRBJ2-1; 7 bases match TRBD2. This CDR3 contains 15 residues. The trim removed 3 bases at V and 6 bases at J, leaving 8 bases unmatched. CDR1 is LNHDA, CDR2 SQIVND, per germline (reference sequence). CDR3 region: CASSIPAGTRNEQFF. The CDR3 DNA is TGTGCCAGTAGTATCCCAGCGGGAACCCGCAATGAGCAGTTCTTC.

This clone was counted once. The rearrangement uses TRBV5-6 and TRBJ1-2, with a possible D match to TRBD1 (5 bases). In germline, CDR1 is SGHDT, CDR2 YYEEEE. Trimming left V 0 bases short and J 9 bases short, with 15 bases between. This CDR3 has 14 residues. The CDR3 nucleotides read TGTGCCAGCAGCTTGGCGGGGGTCCCCTTCAGCTACACCTTC. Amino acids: CASSLAGVPFSYTF.

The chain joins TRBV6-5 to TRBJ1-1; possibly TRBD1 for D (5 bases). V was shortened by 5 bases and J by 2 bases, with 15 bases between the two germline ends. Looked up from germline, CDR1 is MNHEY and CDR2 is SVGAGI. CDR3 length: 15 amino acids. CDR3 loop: CASSTPGGRNTEAFF. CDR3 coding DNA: TGTGCCAGCAGTACCCCGGGGGGGAGAAACACTGAAGCTTTCTTT.

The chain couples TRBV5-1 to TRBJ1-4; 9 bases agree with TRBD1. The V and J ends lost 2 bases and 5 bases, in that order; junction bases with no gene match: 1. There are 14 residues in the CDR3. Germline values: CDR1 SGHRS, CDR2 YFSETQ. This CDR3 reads CASSLQGANEKLFF. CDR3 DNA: TGCGCCAGCAGCTTACAGGGGGCGAATGAAAAACTGTTTTTT.

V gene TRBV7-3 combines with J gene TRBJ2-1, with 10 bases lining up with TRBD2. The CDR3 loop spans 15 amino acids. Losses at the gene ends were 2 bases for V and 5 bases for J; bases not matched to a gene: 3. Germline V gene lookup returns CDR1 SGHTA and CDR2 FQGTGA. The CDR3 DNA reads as TGTGCCAGCAGCTTACAAACTAGCGGGAACAATGAGCAGTTCTTC. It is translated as CASSLQTSGNNEQFF. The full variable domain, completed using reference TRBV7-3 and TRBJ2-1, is GAGVSQTPSNKVTEKGKYVELRCDPISGHTALYWYRQSLGQGPEFLIYFQGTGAADDSGLPNDRFFAVRPEGSVSTLKIQRTERGDSAVYLCASSLQTSGNNEQFFGPGTRLTVL.

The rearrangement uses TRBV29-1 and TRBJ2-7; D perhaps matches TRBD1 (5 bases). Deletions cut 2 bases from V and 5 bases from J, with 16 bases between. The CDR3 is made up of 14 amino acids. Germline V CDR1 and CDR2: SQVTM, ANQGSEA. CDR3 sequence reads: CSVEWQGSRDEQYF. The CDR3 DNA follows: TGCAGCGTTGAATGGCAGGGTAGTAGGGACGAGCAGTACTTC.

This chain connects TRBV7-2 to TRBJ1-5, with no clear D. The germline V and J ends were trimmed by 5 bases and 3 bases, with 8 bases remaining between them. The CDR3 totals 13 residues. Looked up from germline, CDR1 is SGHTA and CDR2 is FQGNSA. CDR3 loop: CASSIRDNQPQHF. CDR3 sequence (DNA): TGTGCCAGCAGCATCCGGGACAATCAGCCCCAGCATTTT.

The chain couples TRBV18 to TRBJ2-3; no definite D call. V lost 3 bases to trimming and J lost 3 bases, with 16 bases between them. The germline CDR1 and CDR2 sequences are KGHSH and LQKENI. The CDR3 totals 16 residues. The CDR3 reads CASSPYGISRTDTQYF. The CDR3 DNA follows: TGTGCCAGCTCACCTTATGGAATATCGAGGACAGATACGCAGTATTTT. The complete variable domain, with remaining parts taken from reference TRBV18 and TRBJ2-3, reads NAGVMQNPRHLVRRRGQEARLRCSPMKGHSHVYWYRQLPEEGLKFMVYLQKENIIDESGMPKERFSAEFPKEGPSILRIQQVVRGDSAAYFCASSPYGISRTDTQYFGPGTRLTVL.

The CDR3 nucleotides are TGCGCCAGCAGCCAAGATAGGGCGGGGGGTTTTGCAGATACGCAGTATTTT. Protein sequence: CASSQDRAGGFADTQYF. The chain recombines TRBV4-3 with TRBJ2-3; 8 bases are shared with TRBD2. With V trimmed by 0 bases and J by 4 bases, 9 bases remained unmatched. This CDR3 spans 17 amino acids. The V gene's germline CDR1 is LGHNA and CDR2 YSLEER.

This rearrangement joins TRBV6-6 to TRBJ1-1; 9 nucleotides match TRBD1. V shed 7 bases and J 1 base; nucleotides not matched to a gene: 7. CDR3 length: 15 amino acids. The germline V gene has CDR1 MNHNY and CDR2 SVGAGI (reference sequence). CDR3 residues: CASTNRDRANTEAFF. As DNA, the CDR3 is TGTGCCAGCACCAACCGGGACAGGGCGAACACTGAAGCTTTCTTT.

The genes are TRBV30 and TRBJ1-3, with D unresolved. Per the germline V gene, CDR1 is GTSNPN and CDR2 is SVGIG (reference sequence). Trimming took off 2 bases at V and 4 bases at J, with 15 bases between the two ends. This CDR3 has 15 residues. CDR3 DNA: TGTGCCTGGAGTCTTGGTATGGGCCAGGGAAACACCATATATTTT. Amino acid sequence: CAWSLGMGQGNTIYF.

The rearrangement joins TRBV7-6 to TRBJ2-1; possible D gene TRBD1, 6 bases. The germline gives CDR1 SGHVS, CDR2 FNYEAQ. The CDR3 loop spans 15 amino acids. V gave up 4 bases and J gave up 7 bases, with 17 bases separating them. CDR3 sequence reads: CASSSTQGFRNEQFF. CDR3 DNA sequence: TGTGCCAGCAGCTCAACACAGGGTTTTAGGAATGAGCAGTTCTTC.

Here the CDR3 reads CASSLAPREANEKLFF. CDR3 nucleotide sequence: TGTGCCAGCAGCTTAGCTCCGAGGGAGGCTAATGAAAAACTGTTTTTT. The chain carries TRBV7-6 and TRBJ1-4; D is unresolved. Per germline, CDR1 SGHVS and CDR2 FNYEAQ. The CDR3 spans 16 residues. Between the trimmed V and J ends, which lost 0 bases and 3 bases, there was a span of 11 bases.

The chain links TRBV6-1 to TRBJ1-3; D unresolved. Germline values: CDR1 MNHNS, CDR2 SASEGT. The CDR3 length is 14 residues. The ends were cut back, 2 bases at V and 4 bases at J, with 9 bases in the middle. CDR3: CASSEIDIGNTIYF. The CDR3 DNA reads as TGTGCCAGCAGTGAAATCGACATAGGAAACACCATATATTTT.

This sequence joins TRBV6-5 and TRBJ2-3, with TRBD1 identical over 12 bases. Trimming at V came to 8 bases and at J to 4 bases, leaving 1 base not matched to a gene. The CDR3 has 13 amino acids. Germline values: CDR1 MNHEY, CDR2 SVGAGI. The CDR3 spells CASGDRGPDTQYF. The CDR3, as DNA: TGTGCCAGCGGGGACAGGGGGCCAGATACGCAGTATTTT.

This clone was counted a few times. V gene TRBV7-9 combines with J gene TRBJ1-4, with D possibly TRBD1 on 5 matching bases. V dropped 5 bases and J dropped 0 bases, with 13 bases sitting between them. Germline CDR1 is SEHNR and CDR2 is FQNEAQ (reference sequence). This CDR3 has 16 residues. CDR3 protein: CASSTPPGTTNEKLFF. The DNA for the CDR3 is TGTGCCAGCAGCACACCTCCAGGGACAACTAATGAAAAACTGTTTTTT.